This T cell receptor (beta chain) emerged from a study of vaccination effects on CD4 cells after COVID-19. Viral peptide pool expansion of antigen-specific CD4+ T cells preceded sequencing in the ViraFEST assay. Culture lasted under 13 days before CD4+ T cell isolation. Among the vaccine recipients, none had a prior SARS-CoV-2 infection, and nucleocapsid antibodies were negative. Clones were sequenced by immunoSEQ multiplex PCR, and TCRdb holds only the in-frame ones, with some missing. The sample records 30,000 to 45,000 clones, about three fifths being singletons. This clone occurred a few times. What it binds is unknown. Notes on the study in general: Common cold coronaviruses were cross-recognized by only 1 of 255 vaccine-induced clones in healthy vaccinees.

V lost 4 bases and J lost 7; bases outside the gene matches: 12. Germline V gives CDR1 LNHDA, CDR2 SQIVND (reference sequence). This CDR3 is 16 amino acids long. The sample here was CD4+ T cells from PBMCs cultured with HCoV-OC43 spike peptides, taken before COVID-19 vaccination. Stated subset: HCoV-OC43 spike overlapping peptide pool stimulation. J is TRBJ1-4 and V is TRBV19; 7 bases map to TRBD1. The receptor was derived from a human donor who received a COVID-19 vaccine. The CDR3 protein is CASSRTGTVTAEKLFF. CDR3 DNA sequence: TGTGCCAGTAGTAGAACCGGGACAGTCACGGCTGAAAAACTGTTTTTT.